Here is one TCR beta chain with its context. The data were taken from a study of T cells in Graves' hyperthyroidism and ophthalmopathy. Diagnoses rested on clinical symptoms, serum thyroxine and TRAb, thyroid ultrasound and orbital computed tomography. RNA transcripts gave rise to amplified TCR beta CDR3 regions. The study used the HTBI primer set for a first-round RT-PCR of the TCR CDR3. TCRdb passed the multiplex PCR reads through MiXCR, listing each CDR3 protein once. The table has some 510,000 distinct CDR3 sequences, around 46% seen once. The sample taken for sequencing was peripheral blood or thyroid tissue (not recorded which). The TCR was taken from a woman younger than 35 with Graves' hyperthyroidism.

CDR3 sequence: CSARDPAGGGYEQYF. In nucleotides, the CDR3 is TGCAGTGCTAGAGATCCAGCGGGAGGAGGATACGAGCAGTACTTC. This chain uses TRBV20-1 with TRBJ2-7, with TRBD2 identical over 9 bases. The J segment lost 4 bases and the V segment lost 0 bases, leaving 7 bases of the junction unmatched. The CDR3 has 15 amino acids. CDR1 DFQATT and CDR2 SNEGSKA come from the germline V gene (reference sequence).